A selection of T cell receptor beta chains follows, all from one sample in a study of blood T cell repertoires in COVID-19. TCRdb keeps only in-frame clones here, not all; method: immunoSEQ multiplex PCR. The table includes around 200,000 clones, about 85% detected once. Sequencing used PBMCs or T cells enriched from blood (not recorded which). The receptor source for this set is a middle-aged man who had recovered from COVID-19. CDR3s include the opening cysteine and the closing phenylalanine or tryptophan. The order of the fields is V gene, J gene, clone size, D gene, CDR3 DNA, CDR3 protein. A D gene is named only where the DNA matches it firmly. Size tells how often a clone was seen (once, few, many) or the class of an expanded clone, and some rows leave it out.

>TRBV4-2|TRBJ2-5|.|TRBD2
TGTGCCAGCAGCCAAACTAGCGGGACCCAAGAGACCCAGTACTTC
CASSQTSGTQETQYF
>TRBV3-1/TRBV3-2|TRBJ2-1|.|.
TGTGCCAGCAGCTACACGGCGGCTGGACAGCTAACCAATGAGCAGTTCTTC
CASSYTAAGQLTNEQFF
>TRBV3-1/TRBV3-2|TRBJ2-7|.|.
TGTGCCAGCAGCCAATATCTAGAAGTCGAGCAGTACTTC
CASSQYLEVEQYF
>TRBV13|TRBJ1-6|.|.
TGTGCCAGCAGCTTGGGGGAGGGCAGCAATTCACCCCTCCACTTT
CASSLGEGSNSPLHF
>TRBV21-1|TRBJ2-3|.|.
TGTGCCAGCAGCTCCCCCCGGTGGGACAGGGATCATCAAAGCACAGATACGCAGTATTTT
CASSSPRWDRDHQSTDTQYF
>TRBV5-5|TRBJ2-7|.|.
TGTGCCAGCAGCTTGGGTGCGGGGGAGCAGTACTTC
CASSLGAGEQYF
>TRBV12-5|TRBJ2-7|.|.
TGTGCTAGTGGTTTGGTACTCGGACAGTCAATTTCCAACTACGAGCAGTACTTC
CASGLVLGQSISNYEQYF
>TRBV13|TRBJ1-4|.|TRBD1
TGTGCCAGCAGTTCGACAGGGTGGATGGAAAAACTGTTTTTT
CASSSTGWMEKLFF
>TRBV7-2|TRBJ2-3|.|.
TGTGCCAGCAGCTTAGAACTACTTACAGATACGCAGTATTTT
CASSLELLTDTQYF
>TRBV6-5|TRBJ2-7|.|.
TGTGCCAGCAGTCCTACAGCGGCTTCGCACGAGCAGTACTTC
CASSPTAASHEQYF
>TRBV5-5|TRBJ2-7|.|.
TGCCGCCCCTCCGACGAGCGGGCATCCGAGTACGAGCAGTACTTC
CRPSDERASEYEQYF
>TRBV28|TRBJ1-5|once|.
TGTGCCAGCGAAGACAGACGGATCTATCAGCCCCAGCATTTT
CASEDRRIYQPQHF
>TRBV30|TRBJ1-2|.|TRBD1
TGTGCCTGGGCTTTTCAGGGGGTCGCTGGTGGCTACACCTTC
CAWAFQGVAGGYTF
>TRBV14|TRBJ1-4|.|TRBD1
TGTGCCAGCAGCCGGACCACAGGGGGAAATGAAAAACTGTTTTTT
CASSRTTGGNEKLFF
>TRBV7-2|TRBJ2-7|few|.
TGTGCCAGCAGCGAGGCGGAAATCTACGAGCAGTACTTC
CASSEAEIYEQYF
>TRBV6-1|TRBJ1-6|few|.
TGTGCCAGCAGTGAGGTAGATAGAGGAAATTCACCCCTCCACTTT
CASSEVDRGNSPLHF
>TRBV13|TRBJ2-7|once|TRBD1
TGTGCCAGCAGCTTAGGGCGACAGGGGTACGAGCAGTACTTC
CASSLGRQGYEQYF
>TRBV9|TRBJ2-2|.|TRBD2
TGTGCCAGCAGCATGACTAGCGGGGACGCGAACACCGGGGAGCTGTTTTTT
CASSMTSGDANTGELFF
>TRBV29-1|TRBJ1-1|.|.
TGCAGCGTTTCGACAGGGAACACTGAAGCTTTCTTT
CSVSTGNTEAFF
>TRBV20-1|TRBJ2-7|.|.
TGCAGTGCTTCTTCAGGTGGCGAGCAGTACTTC
CSASSGGEQYF
>TRBV29-1|TRBJ1-5|.|.
TGCAGCGTCGCCGAAACAGGGAATCAGCCCCAGCATTTT
CSVAETGNQPQHF
>TRBV5-1|TRBJ2-1|once|.
TGCGCCAGCAGCTCCCGGACAGGGAGGGAGGGGGATGAGCAGTTCTTC
CASSSRTGREGDEQFF
>TRBV19|TRBJ1-2|few|TRBD1
TGTGCCAGTAGTCCGGTGCGGAACAGGGGGGCGTTTGGCTACACCTTC
CASSPVRNRGAFGYTF
>TRBV27|TRBJ1-1|.|TRBD1
TGTGCCAGCAGATTGGGACAGGGGAACACTGAAGCTTTCTTT
CASRLGQGNTEAFF